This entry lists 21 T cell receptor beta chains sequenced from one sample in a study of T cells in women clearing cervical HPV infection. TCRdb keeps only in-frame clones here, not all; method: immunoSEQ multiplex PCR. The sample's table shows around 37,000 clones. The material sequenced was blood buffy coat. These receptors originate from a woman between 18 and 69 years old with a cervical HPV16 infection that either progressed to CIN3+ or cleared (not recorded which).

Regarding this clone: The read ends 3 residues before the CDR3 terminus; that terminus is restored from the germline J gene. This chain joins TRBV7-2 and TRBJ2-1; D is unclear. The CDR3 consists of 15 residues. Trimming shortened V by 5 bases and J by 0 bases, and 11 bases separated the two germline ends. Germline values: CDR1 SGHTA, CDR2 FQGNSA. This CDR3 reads CASSIQESSYNEQFF. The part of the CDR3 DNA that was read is TGTGCCAGCAGCATTCAGGAGAGCTCCTACAATGAG. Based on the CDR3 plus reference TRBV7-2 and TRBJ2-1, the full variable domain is GAGVSQSPSNKVTEKGKDVELRCDPISGHTALYWYRQSLGQGLEFLIYFQGNSAPDKSGLPSDRFSAERTGGSVSTLTIQRTQQEDSAVYLCASSIQESSYNEQFFGPGTRLTVL.

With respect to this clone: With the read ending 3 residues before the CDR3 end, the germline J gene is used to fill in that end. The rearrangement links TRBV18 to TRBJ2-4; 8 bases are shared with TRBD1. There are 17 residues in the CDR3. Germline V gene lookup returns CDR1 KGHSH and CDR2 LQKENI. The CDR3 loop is CASSPRQGTLYNYGQYF. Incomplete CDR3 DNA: TGTGCCAGCTCACCGAGACAGGGGACGCTCTACAATTATGGT. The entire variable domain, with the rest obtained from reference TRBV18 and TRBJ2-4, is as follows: NAGVMQNPRHLVRRRGQEARLRCSPMKGHSHVYWYRQLPEEGLKFMVYLQKENIIDESGMPKERFSAEFPKEGPSILRIQQVVRGDSAAYFCASSPRQGTLYNYGQYFGAGTRLSVL.

The sequenced part of the CDR3 DNA is TGTGCCAGCAGCTCACAGGGGGGGGTAGATACC. Translating gives CASSSQGGVDT. The whole CDR3 sequence is CASSSQGGVDTYTF. The chain employs TRBV7-9 and TRBJ1-2; 8 nucleotides agree with TRBD1. The read gets to within 3 residues of the CDR3 end, and the germline J gene fills in the rest. The CDR3 has 14 residues. Germline-derived CDR1 and CDR2 are SEHNR and FQNEAQ (reference sequence).

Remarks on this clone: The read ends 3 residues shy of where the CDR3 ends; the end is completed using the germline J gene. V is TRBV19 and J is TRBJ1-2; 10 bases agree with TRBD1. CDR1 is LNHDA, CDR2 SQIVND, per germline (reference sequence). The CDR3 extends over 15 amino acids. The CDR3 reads CASSSSGTGDYDYTF. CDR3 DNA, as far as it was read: TGTGCCAGTAGCTCATCCGGGACAGGGGACTACGAC. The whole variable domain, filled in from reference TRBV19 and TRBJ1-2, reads DGGITQSPKYLFRKEGQNVTLSCEQNLNHDAMYWYRQDPGQGLRLIYYSQIVNDFQKGDIAEGYSVSREKKESFPLTVTSAQKNPTAFYLCASSSSGTGDYDYTFGSGTRLTVV.

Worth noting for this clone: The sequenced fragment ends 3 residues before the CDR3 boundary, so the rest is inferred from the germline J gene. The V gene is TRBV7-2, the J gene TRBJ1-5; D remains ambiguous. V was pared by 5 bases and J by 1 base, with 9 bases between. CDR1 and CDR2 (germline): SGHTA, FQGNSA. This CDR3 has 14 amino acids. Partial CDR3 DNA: TGTGCCAGCAGCCCCGACACGAGCAATCAGCCC. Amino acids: CASSPDTSNQP. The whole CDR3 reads CASSPDTSNQPQHF.

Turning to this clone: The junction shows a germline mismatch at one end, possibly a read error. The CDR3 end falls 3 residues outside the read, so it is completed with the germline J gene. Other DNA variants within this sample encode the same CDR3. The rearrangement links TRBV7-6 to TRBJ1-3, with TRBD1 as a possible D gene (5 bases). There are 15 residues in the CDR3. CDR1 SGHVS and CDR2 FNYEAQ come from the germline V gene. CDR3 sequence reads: CASSLSGGEGNTIYF. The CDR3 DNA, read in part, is TGTGCCAGCAGCTTAAGCGGGGGTGAAGGAAACACT.

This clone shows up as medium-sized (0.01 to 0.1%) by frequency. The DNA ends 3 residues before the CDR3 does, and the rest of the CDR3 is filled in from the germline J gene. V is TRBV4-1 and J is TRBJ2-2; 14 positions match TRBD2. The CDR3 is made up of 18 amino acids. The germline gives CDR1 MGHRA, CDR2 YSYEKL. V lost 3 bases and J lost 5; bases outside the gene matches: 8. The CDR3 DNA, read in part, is TGCGCCAGCAGCCAGGGGGGACTAGCGGGAGTAGGGACCGGGGAG. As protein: CASSQGGLAGVGTGE. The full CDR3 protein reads CASSQGGLAGVGTGELFF.

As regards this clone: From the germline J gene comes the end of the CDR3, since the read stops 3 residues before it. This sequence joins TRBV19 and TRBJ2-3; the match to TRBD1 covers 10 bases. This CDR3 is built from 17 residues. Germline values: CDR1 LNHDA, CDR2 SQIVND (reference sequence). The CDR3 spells CASSIAARQGALETQYF. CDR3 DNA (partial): TGTGCCAGTAGTATAGCGGCCAGACAGGGGGCTCTAGAGACG.

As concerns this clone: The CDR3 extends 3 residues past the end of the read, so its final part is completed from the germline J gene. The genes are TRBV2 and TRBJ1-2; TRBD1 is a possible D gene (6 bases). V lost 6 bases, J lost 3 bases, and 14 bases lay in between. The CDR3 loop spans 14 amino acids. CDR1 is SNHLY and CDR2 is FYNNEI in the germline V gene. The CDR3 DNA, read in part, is TGTGCCAGCAGGGAGCGGACAGCCCACTATGGC. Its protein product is CASRERTAHYG. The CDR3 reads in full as CASRERTAHYGYTF.

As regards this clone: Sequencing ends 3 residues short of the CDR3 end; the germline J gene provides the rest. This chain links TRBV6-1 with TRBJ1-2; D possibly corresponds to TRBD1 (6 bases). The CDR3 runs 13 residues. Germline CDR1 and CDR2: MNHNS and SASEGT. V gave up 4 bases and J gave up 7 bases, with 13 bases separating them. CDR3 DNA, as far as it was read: TGTGCCAGCAGTGCGCTCAGGGGAGGTGGC. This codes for CASSALRGGG. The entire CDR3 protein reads CASSALRGGGYTF.

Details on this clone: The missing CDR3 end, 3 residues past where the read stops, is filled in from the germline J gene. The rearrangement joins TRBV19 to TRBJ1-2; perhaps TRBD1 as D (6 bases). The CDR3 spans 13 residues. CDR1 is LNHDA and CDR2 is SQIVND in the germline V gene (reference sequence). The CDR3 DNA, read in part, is TGTGCCAGTAGTGTACTCAGGGGCTACGAC. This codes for CASSVLRGYD. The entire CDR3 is CASSVLRGYDYTF. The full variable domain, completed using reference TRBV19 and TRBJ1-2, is DGGITQSPKYLFRKEGQNVTLSCEQNLNHDAMYWYRQDPGQGLRLIYYSQIVNDFQKGDIAEGYSVSREKKESFPLTVTSAQKNPTAFYLCASSVLRGYDYTFGSGTRLTVV.

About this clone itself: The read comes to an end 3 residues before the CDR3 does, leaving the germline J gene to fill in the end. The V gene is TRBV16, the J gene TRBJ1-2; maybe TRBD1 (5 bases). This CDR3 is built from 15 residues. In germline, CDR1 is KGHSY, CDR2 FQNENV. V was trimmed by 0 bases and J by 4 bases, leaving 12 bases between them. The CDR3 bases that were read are TGTGCCAGCAGCCAATCTGCGGGGCGAGGCTATGGC. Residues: CASSQSAGRGYG. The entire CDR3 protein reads CASSQSAGRGYGYTF.

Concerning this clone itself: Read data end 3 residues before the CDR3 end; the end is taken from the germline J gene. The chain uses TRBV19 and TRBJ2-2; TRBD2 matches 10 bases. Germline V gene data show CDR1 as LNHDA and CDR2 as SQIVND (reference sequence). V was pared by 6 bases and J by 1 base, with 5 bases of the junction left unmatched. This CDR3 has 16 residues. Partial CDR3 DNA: TGTGCCAGTAGCCTCCCTAGCGGGGGGAACACCGGGGAG. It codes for CASSLPSGGNTGE. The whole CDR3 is CASSLPSGGNTGELFF. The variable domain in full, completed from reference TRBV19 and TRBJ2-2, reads DGGITQSPKYLFRKEGQNVTLSCEQNLNHDAMYWYRQDPGQGLRLIYYSQIVNDFQKGDIAEGYSVSREKKESFPLTVTSAQKNPTAFYLCASSLPSGGNTGELFFGEGSRLTVL.

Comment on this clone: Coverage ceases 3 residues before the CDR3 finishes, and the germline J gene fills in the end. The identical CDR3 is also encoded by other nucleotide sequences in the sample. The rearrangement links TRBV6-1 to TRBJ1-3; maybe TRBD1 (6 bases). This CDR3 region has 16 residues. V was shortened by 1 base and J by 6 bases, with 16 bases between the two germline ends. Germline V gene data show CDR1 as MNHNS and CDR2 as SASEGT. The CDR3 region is CASSEEQGSPANTIYF. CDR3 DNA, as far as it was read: TGTGCCAGCAGTGAAGAACAGGGTTCGCCGGCAAACACC.

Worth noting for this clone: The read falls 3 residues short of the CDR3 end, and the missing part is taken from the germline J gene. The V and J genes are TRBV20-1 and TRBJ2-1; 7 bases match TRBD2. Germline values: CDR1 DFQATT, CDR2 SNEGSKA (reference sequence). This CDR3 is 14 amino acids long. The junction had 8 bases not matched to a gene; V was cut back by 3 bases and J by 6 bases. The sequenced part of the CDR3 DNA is TGCAGTGCTAGGGGCCGGACTAGGCTCAATGAG. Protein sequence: CSARGRTRLNE. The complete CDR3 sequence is CSARGRTRLNEQFF.

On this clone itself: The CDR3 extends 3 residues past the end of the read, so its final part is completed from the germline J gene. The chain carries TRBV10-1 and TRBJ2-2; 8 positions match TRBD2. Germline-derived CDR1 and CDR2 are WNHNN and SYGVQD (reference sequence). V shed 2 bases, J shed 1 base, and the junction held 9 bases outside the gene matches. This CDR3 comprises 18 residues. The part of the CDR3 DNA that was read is TGCGCCAGCAGTGAGGGGGTAGCGGGGAGAGAGAACACCGGGGAG. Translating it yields CASSEGVAGRENTGE. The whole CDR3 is CASSEGVAGRENTGELFF.

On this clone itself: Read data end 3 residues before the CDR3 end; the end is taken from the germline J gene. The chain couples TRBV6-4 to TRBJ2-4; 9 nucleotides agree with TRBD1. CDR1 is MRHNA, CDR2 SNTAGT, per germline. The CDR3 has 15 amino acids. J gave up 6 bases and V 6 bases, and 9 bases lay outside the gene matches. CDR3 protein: CASSARGGQGNIQYF. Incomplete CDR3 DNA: TGTGCCAGCAGCGCCCGAGGGGGACAGGGAAACATT.

CDR3 DNA (partial): TGTGCCAGCAGCCGGGACAGGTACCCCTACGAC. Translation: CASSRDRYPYD. The CDR3 as a whole reads CASSRDRYPYDYTF. The V gene is TRBV7-9, the J gene TRBJ1-2; 8 bases map to TRBD1. The CDR3 goes on 3 residues after the read ends, and that part is filled in from the germline J gene. CDR1 is SEHNR and CDR2 is FQNEAQ in the germline V gene (reference sequence). The CDR3 consists of 14 residues.

The CDR3: CASSSPLQGSEQYF. The CDR3 DNA, read in part, is TGTGCCAGCAGCAGCCCATTACAGGGGAGCGAG. The chain is built from TRBV6-2 or TRBV6-3 and TRBJ2-7; TRBD1 agrees at 7 bases. The read comes to an end 3 residues before the CDR3 does, leaving the germline J gene to fill in the end. CDR1 and CDR2 from the germline V gene are MNHEY and SVGEGT. The CDR3 is 14 residues long. With V trimmed by 6 bases and J by 6 bases, 11 bases remained unmatched.

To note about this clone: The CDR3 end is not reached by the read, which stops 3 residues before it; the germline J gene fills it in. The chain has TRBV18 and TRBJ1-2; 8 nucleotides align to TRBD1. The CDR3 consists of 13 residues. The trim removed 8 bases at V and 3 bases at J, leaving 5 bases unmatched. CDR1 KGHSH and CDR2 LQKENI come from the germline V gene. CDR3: CASADREDYGYTF. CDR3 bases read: TGTGCCAGCGCGGACAGGGAGGACTATGGC. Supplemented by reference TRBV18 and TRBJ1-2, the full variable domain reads NAGVMQNPRHLVRRRGQEARLRCSPMKGHSHVYWYRQLPEEGLKFMVYLQKENIIDESGMPKERFSAEFPKEGPSILRIQQVVRGDSAAYFCASADREDYGYTFGSGTRLTVV.

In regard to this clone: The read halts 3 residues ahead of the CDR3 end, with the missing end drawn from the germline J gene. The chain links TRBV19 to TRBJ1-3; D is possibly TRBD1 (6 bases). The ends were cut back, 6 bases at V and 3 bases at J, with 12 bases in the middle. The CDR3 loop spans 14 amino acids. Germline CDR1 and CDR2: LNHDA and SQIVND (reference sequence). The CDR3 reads CASSTGNLGNTIYF. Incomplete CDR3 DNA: TGTGCCAGTAGCACAGGGAATCTTGGAAACACC. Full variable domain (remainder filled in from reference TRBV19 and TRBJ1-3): DGGITQSPKYLFRKEGQNVTLSCEQNLNHDAMYWYRQDPGQGLRLIYYSQIVNDFQKGDIAEGYSVSREKKESFPLTVTSAQKNPTAFYLCASSTGNLGNTIYFGEGSWLTVV.